Listed here are 26 T cell receptor beta chains from one sample, sequenced in a study of blood T cell repertoires in COVID-19 (dated by TCRdb to the early 2020s). Library preparation employed the immunoSEQ multiplex PCR assay. What TCRdb holds here is the immuneACCESS table cut down to in-frame rearrangements. Part of the clones is not present; checked against another copy, under half of the missing clones reflect an unresolved V gene, and the others are unexplained. For this sample there are around 200,000 clones; approximately 83% appear just once. Over 2.5% of the sample belongs to the ten largest clones. Sequences were obtained from peripheral blood. Every receptor here comes from a human donor with acute or convalescent COVID-19. The donor label of this sample is uncertain.

The chain couples TRBV2 to TRBJ1-5, with TRBD1 matching 11 bases. V dropped 6 bases and J dropped 0; count of bases not matched to a gene: 4. The CDR3 totals 16 residues. The germline gives CDR1 SNHLY, CDR2 FYNNEI. CDR3 nucleotide sequence: TGTGCCAGCAGCGGACAGGGGGCTAATAGCAATCAGCCCCAGCATTTT. It encodes CASSGQGANSNQPQHF.

The gene calls are TRBV30 and TRBJ1-1, with D possibly TRBD1 on 5 matching bases. Trimming removed 4 bases at V and 0 bases at J, with 15 bases between. This CDR3 comprises 15 residues. The germline gives CDR1 GTSNPN, CDR2 SVGIG (reference sequence). The CDR3 bases are TGTGCCTGGAATTCAGGGAAAAGGCTGAACACTGAAGCTTTCTTT. It codes for CAWNSGKRLNTEAFF. Looking up the rest from reference TRBV30 and TRBJ1-1 gives the full variable domain: SQTIHQWPATLVQPVGSPLSLECTVEGTSNPNLYWYRQAAGRGLQLLFYSVGIGQISSEVPQNLSASRPQDRQFILSSKKLLLSDSGFYLCAWNSGKRLNTEAFFGQGTRLTVV.

The chain uses TRBV6-6 and TRBJ2-7, with 7 bases aligning to TRBD2. CDR3 size: 15 residues. Trimming took 5 bases from V and 0 from J; bases not matched to a gene: 7. Germline assignment: CDR1 MNHNY and CDR2 SVGAGI (reference sequence). The CDR3 bases are TGTGCCAGCAGTCCCCCCCGGGACTACTCCTACGAGCAGTACTTC. Translating gives CASSPPRDYSYEQYF.

This chain joins TRBV6-5 and TRBJ1-1; D gene ambiguous. Germline CDR1 reads MNHEY; CDR2 reads SVGAGI. The CDR3 runs 14 residues. V was clipped by 6 bases and J by 7 bases, with 18 bases between them. CDR3 amino acids: CASSRPGAGIEAFF. DNA for the CDR3: TGTGCCAGCAGCCGCCCGGGCGCCGGGATTGAAGCTTTCTTT.

This clone was seen a single time. This sequence joins TRBV11-2 and TRBJ2-1; 12 bases agree with TRBD2. This CDR3 has 17 residues. Germline V lookup: CDR1 SGHAT, CDR2 FQNNGV. J was trimmed by 7 bases and V by 5 bases; bases with no gene match: 12. The CDR3 DNA reads TGTGCCAGCAGCCCTCGACTAGCGGGGGCGCCCCCTAATGAGCAGTTCTTC. Translated, it gives CASSPRLAGAPPNEQFF.

Notes on this clone: Germline and junction disagree at one end, which may indicate a read error. The rearrangement joins TRBV9 to TRBJ1-3; TRBD1 matches 9 bases. This CDR3 is 16 amino acids long. Germline CDR1 is SGDLS and CDR2 is YYNGEE. The CDR3 protein is CANSVGTGPGGNTIYF. The CDR3 bases are TGTGCCAACAGCGTAGGGACAGGGCCGGGTGGAAACACCATATATTTT.

This clone was seen only a few times. The chain employs TRBV5-1 and TRBJ2-1; D not resolved. This CDR3 is built from 11 residues. V shed 0 bases and J shed 10 bases, with 5 bases lying between them. The germline gives CDR1 SGHRS, CDR2 YFSETQ. The DNA of the CDR3 is TGCGCCAGCAGCTTGGTCCGGGAGCAGTTCTTC. Amino acid sequence: CASSLVREQFF. The full variable domain, with the rest looked up from reference TRBV5-1 and TRBJ2-1, is KAGVTQTPRYLIKTRGQQVTLSCSPISGHRSVSWYQQTPGQGLQFLFEYFSETQRNKGNFPGRFSGRQFSNSRSEMNVSTLELGDSALYLCASSLVREQFFGPGTRLTVL.

The chain couples TRBV19 to TRBJ1-3; no clear D gene. Per the germline V gene, CDR1 is LNHDA and CDR2 is SQIVND (reference sequence). The CDR3 extends over 15 amino acids. V dropped 4 bases and J dropped 0 bases, with 10 bases sitting between them. This CDR3 reads CASSTDMDSGNTIYF. The CDR3 bases are TGTGCCAGTAGTACCGACATGGACTCTGGAAACACCATATATTTT.

This clone was observed a handful of times. The rearrangement links TRBV18 to TRBJ1-3; D is ambiguous. CDR1 KGHSH and CDR2 LQKENI come from the germline V gene. The length of the CDR3 is 15 residues. V lost 6 bases and J lost 0, with 12 bases in between. The CDR3 DNA is TGTGCCAGCTCCCCCGATTGGCTCTCTGGAAACACCATATATTTT. This encodes CASSPDWLSGNTIYF.

The chain recombines TRBV11-2 with TRBJ2-7; 8 bases map to TRBD2. V lost 5 bases and J lost 6; bases outside the gene matches: 9. Germline lookup yields CDR1 SGHAT and CDR2 FQNNGV. There are 14 residues in the CDR3. This chain's CDR3 is CASSPDGGGGEQYF. As DNA, the CDR3 is TGTGCCAGCAGCCCAGACGGGGGGGGTGGCGAGCAGTACTTC.

The chain links TRBV4-2 to TRBJ2-3; TRBD2 matches 13 bases. Germline CDR1 and CDR2: LGHNA and YNFKEQ. The CDR3 is 19 amino acids. V was clipped by 1 base and J by 4 bases; unmatched bases: 11. CDR3 loop: CASSQGNPGLAGAADTQYF. For the CDR3, the DNA is TGTGCCAGCAGCCAAGGGAACCCCGGACTAGCGGGAGCTGCAGATACGCAGTATTTT.

This chain joins TRBV7-9 and TRBJ2-5; possible D gene TRBD2, 6 bases. The germline V and J ends were trimmed by 5 bases and 6 bases, with 19 bases remaining between them. The CDR3 runs to 15 residues. Germline-derived CDR1 and CDR2 are SEHNR and FQNEAQ (reference sequence). The CDR3 DNA is TGTGCCAGCAGCCTACGGGACGGAGGGGCCCAGACCCAGTACTTC. Protein: CASSLRDGGAQTQYF.

This clone was seen once. This chain joins TRBV2 and TRBJ1-4; 7 nucleotides line up with TRBD1. Per germline, CDR1 SNHLY and CDR2 FYNNEI. V trimming: 9 bases; J trimming: 5 bases; junction bases outside the gene matches: 9. This CDR3 region has 14 residues. The CDR3 is CASKTGTANEKLFF. The DNA of the CDR3 is TGTGCCAGTAAGACAGGGACCGCCAATGAAAAACTGTTTTTT.

The chain is built from TRBV5-1 and TRBJ2-1, with TRBD2 matching over 8 bases. Trimming cost V 4 bases and J 4 bases; bases outside gene matches: 10. The CDR3 length is 16 residues. Germline V gene data show CDR1 as SGHRS and CDR2 as YFSETQ. This CDR3 is CASSPTGGESYNEQFF. As DNA, the CDR3 is TGCGCCAGCAGCCCCACGGGGGGGGAATCGTACAATGAGCAGTTCTTC.

The gene calls are TRBV7-9 and TRBJ2-3, with TRBD2 matching over 7 bases. The junction had 0 bases not matched to a gene; V was cut back by 3 bases and J by 0 bases. The CDR3 length is 14 residues. Germline lookup yields CDR1 SEHNR and CDR2 FQNEAQ (reference sequence). The CDR3 protein is CASSLTSSTDTQYF. The CDR3 nucleotides are TGTGCCAGCAGCTTGACTAGCAGCACAGATACGCAGTATTTT.

The chain has TRBV10-1 and TRBJ2-7, with TRBD1 matching over 10 bases. Germline V CDR1 and CDR2: WNHNN, SYGVQD (reference sequence). This CDR3 comprises 17 residues. V shed 2 bases, J shed 3 bases, and the junction held 10 bases outside the gene matches. The CDR3 region is CASSEVGQGVKVYEQYF. The CDR3 DNA follows: TGCGCCAGCAGTGAGGTAGGACAGGGGGTTAAGGTCTACGAGCAGTACTTC.

The chain uses TRBV3-1 (or the pseudogene TRBV3-2) and TRBJ1-3, with D tentatively TRBD1 (6 bases). The CDR3 consists of 16 residues. Germline loops: CDR1 LGHDT, CDR2 YNNKEL (reference sequence). Trimming stripped 4 bases from V and 0 bases from J, with 13 bases between. The CDR3 here is CASSLAGHLSGNTIYF. CDR3 nucleotides: TGTGCCAGCAGCCTAGCGGGACACCTCTCTGGAAACACCATATATTTT.

In DNA form, the CDR3 reads TGCGCCAGCAGCCGATCGGGAACCGGGGAGCTGTTTTTT. This gives the protein CASSRSGTGELFF. The chain has TRBV5-1 and TRBJ2-2; weak D call: TRBD2 (5 bases). The CDR3 is 13 amino acids. V was pared by 4 bases and J by 5 bases, with 9 bases between. In germline, CDR1 is SGHRS, CDR2 YFSETQ. The entire variable domain, with the rest obtained from reference TRBV5-1 and TRBJ2-2, is as follows: KAGVTQTPRYLIKTRGQQVTLSCSPISGHRSVSWYQQTPGQGLQFLFEYFSETQRNKGNFPGRFSGRQFSNSRSEMNVSTLELGDSALYLCASSRSGTGELFFGEGSRLTVL.

This chain uses TRBV28 with TRBJ2-7, with D uncertain. CDR1 is MDHEN, CDR2 SYDVKM, per germline. This CDR3 has 13 residues. Trimming took off 2 bases at V and 3 bases at J, with 8 bases between the two ends. The CDR3 sequence: CASSLGRYYEQYF. The CDR3 DNA is TGTGCCAGCAGTTTAGGTCGGTACTACGAGCAGTACTTC.

The chain is built from TRBV7-9 and TRBJ1-1; 10 bases match TRBD1. The CDR3 has 16 amino acids. Germline V gene lookup returns CDR1 SEHNR and CDR2 FQNEAQ (reference sequence). With V trimmed by 4 bases and J by 11 bases, 16 bases remained unmatched. CDR3 amino acids: CASSSPRGQGPSQAFF. The CDR3 DNA follows: TGTGCCAGCAGCTCCCCGAGGGGACAGGGGCCCTCGCAGGCTTTCTTT. Based on the CDR3 plus reference TRBV7-9 and TRBJ1-1, the full variable domain is DTGVSQNPRHKITKRGQNVTFRCDPISEHNRLYWYRQTLGQGPEFLTYFQNEAQLEKSRLLSDRFSAERPKGSFSTLEIQRTEQGDSAMYLCASSSPRGQGPSQAFFGQGTRLTVV.

The chain links TRBV5-1 to TRBJ1-2; 7 bases are shared with TRBD1. With V trimmed by 7 bases and J by 7 bases, 10 bases remained unmatched. Germline V gene sequence: CDR1 SGHRS, CDR2 YFSETQ. The CDR3 is 13 residues long. The CDR3 is CASGLQGSGGYTF. The DNA for the CDR3 is TGCGCCAGCGGACTACAGGGGTCGGGTGGCTACACCTTC. Full variable domain (outside the CDR3, taken from reference TRBV5-1 and TRBJ1-2): KAGVTQTPRYLIKTRGQQVTLSCSPISGHRSVSWYQQTPGQGLQFLFEYFSETQRNKGNFPGRFSGRQFSNSRSEMNVSTLELGDSALYLCASGLQGSGGYTFGSGTRLTVV.

The V call is TRBV6-1, the J call TRBJ2-5, with D tentatively TRBD2 (7 bases). V gave up 8 bases and J gave up 2 bases, with 18 bases separating them. CDR1 and CDR2 from the germline V gene are MNHNS and SASEGT. The CDR3 is 15 amino acids. CDR3 amino acids: CASLSGVQGQETQYF. The CDR3, as DNA: TGTGCCAGCCTCAGCGGGGTGCAGGGGCAAGAGACCCAGTACTTC.

V gene TRBV3-1 (or the pseudogene TRBV3-2) combines with J gene TRBJ1-2; D is perhaps TRBD1 (5 bases). The ends were cut back, 0 bases at V and 5 bases at J, with 10 bases in the middle. Germline V gives CDR1 LGHDT, CDR2 YNNKEL (reference sequence). The CDR3 length is 14 residues. CDR3 in DNA: TGTGCCAGCAGCCAAGAGGCGGCAGGGTATGGCTACACCTTC. Amino acids: CASSQEAAGYGYTF.

The genes are TRBV6-5 and TRBJ2-2; TRBD1 matches at 9 bases. The CDR3 contains 15 residues. Trimming at V came to 6 bases and at J to 1 base, leaving 3 bases not matched to a gene. Germline loops: CDR1 MNHEY, CDR2 SVGAGI. Here the CDR3 reads CASRQGAQNTGELFF. The CDR3 DNA follows: TGTGCCAGCAGACAGGGGGCCCAGAACACCGGGGAGCTGTTTTTT.

The chain is built from TRBV28 and TRBJ2-3; TRBD2 matches at 7 bases. With V trimmed by 4 bases and J by 5 bases, 9 bases remained unmatched. The CDR3 length is 15 residues. The germline V gene has CDR1 MDHEN and CDR2 SYDVKM. The CDR3 bases are TGTGCCAGCAGTTCAACCCAGCGGGAACTAGATACGCAGTATTTT. Its translation is CASSSTQRELDTQYF.

The chain carries TRBV20-1 and TRBJ2-5; D might be TRBD2 (5 bases). Deletions cut 5 bases from V and 5 bases from J, with 9 bases between. The CDR3 runs to 11 residues. Germline V gene data show CDR1 as DFQATT and CDR2 as SNEGSKA (reference sequence). In nucleotides, the CDR3 is TGCAGTGCTGTGGGAGTGGAGACCCAGTACTTC. Translating it yields CSAVGVETQYF.